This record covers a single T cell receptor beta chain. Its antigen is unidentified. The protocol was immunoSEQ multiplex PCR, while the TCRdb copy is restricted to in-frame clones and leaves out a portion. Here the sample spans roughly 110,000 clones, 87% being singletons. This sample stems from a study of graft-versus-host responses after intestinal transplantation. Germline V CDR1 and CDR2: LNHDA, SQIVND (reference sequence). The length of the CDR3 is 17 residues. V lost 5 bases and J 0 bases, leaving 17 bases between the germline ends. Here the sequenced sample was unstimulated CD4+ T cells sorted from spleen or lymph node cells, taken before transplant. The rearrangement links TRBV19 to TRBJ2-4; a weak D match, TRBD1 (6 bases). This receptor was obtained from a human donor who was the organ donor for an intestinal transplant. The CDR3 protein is CASSGLTGSLAKNIQYF. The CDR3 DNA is TGTGCCAGTAGTGGATTGACAGGCTCTTTAGCCAAAAACATTCAGTACTTC.